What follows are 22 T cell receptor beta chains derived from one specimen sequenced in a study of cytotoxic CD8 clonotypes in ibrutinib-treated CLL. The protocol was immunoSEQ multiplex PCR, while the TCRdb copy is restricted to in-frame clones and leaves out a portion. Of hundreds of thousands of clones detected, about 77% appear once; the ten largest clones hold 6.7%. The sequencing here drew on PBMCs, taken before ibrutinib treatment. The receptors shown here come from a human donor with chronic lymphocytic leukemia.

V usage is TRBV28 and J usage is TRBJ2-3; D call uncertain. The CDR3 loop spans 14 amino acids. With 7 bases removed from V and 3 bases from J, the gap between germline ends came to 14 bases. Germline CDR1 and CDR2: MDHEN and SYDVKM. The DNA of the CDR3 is TGTGCCAGCACGCGAAGCCGGCCTACAGATACGCAGTATTTT. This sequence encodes CASTRSRPTDTQYF.

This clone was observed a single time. The CDR3 DNA reads TGTGCCAGCAGCGCAACCGGGACAGACAATGAGCAGTTCTTC. Amino acid sequence: CASSATGTDNEQFF. This sequence joins TRBV9 and TRBJ2-1, with 7 nucleotides matching TRBD1. V was pared by 3 bases and J by 5 bases, with 5 bases of the junction left unmatched. There are 14 residues in the CDR3. Germline V gives CDR1 SGDLS, CDR2 YYNGEE. Full variable domain (outside the CDR3, taken from reference TRBV9 and TRBJ2-1): DSGVTQTPKHLITATGQRVTLRCSPRSGDLSVYWYQQSLDQGLQFLIQYYNGEERAKGNILERFSAQQFPDLHSELNLSSLELGDSALYFCASSATGTDNEQFFGPGTRLTVL.

CDR3 bases: TGCGCCAGCAGCCCATCAGGGGGCTCCTACAATGAGCAGTTCTTC. Its protein product is CASSPSGGSYNEQFF. This rearrangement joins TRBV5-1 to TRBJ2-1; 7 bases line up with TRBD1. Germline V lookup: CDR1 SGHRS, CDR2 YFSETQ. The CDR3 is 15 amino acids. V trimming: 4 bases; J trimming: 0 bases; junction bases outside the gene matches: 4.

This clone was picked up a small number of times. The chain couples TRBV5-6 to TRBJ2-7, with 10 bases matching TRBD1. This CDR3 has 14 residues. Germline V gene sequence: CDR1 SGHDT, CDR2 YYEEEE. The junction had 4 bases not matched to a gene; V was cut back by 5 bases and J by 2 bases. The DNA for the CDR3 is TGTGCCAGCAGTTACGGGACAGGGGCCTACGAGCAGTACTTC. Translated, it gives CASSYGTGAYEQYF.

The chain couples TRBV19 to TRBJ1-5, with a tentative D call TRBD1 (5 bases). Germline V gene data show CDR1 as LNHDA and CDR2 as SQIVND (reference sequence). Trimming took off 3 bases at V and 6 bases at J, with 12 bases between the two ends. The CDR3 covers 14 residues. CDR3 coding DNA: TGTGCCAGTAGTATCCGGCAGGGTATTCAGCCCCAGCATTTT. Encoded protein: CASSIRQGIQPQHF.

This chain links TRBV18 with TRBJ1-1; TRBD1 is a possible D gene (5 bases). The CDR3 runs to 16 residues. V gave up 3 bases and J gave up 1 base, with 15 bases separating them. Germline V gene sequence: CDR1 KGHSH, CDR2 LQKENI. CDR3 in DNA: TGTGCCAGCTCACCCTTAGCGTTAGGGGCGAACACTGAAGCTTTCTTT. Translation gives CASSPLALGANTEAFF.

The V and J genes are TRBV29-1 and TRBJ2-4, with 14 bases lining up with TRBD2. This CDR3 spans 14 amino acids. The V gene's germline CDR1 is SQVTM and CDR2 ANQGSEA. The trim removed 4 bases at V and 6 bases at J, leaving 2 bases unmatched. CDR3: CSVGTSGRTNIQYF. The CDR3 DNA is TGCAGCGTTGGGACTAGCGGGAGGACAAACATTCAGTACTTC.

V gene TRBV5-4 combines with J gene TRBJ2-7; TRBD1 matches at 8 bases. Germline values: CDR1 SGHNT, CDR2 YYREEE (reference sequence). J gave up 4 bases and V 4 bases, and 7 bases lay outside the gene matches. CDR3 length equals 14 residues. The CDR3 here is CASSPDRGGYEQYF. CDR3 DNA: TGTGCCAGCAGCCCCGACAGGGGAGGATACGAGCAGTACTTC. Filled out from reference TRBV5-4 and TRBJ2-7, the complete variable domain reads ETGVTQSPTHLIKTRGQQVTLRCSSQSGHNTVSWYQQALGQGPQFIFQYYREEENGRGNFPPRFSGLQFPNYSSELNVNALELDDSALYLCASSPDRGGYEQYFGPGTRLTVT.

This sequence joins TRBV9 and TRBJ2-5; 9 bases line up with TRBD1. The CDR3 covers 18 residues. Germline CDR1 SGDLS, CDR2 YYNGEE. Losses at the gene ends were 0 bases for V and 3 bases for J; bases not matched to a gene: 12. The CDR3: CASSVDRTGAPTEETQYF. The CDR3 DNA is TGTGCCAGCAGCGTAGACCGGACAGGGGCGCCAACCGAAGAGACCCAGTACTTC.

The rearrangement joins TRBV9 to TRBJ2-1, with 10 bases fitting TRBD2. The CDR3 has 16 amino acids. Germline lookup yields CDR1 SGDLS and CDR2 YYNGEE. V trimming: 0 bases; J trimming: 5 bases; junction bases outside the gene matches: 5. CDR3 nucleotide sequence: TGTGCCAGCAGCGTAGCGAGCGGGAGGGCCCACAATGAGCAGTTCTTC. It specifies CASSVASGRAHNEQFF.

The CDR3: CASSQDAGAAYEQYF. CDR3 bases: TGCGCCAGCAGCCAGGATGCGGGGGCGGCCTACGAGCAGTACTTC. The chain carries TRBV4-1 and TRBJ2-7; the D gene is possibly TRBD2 (7 bases). CDR3 length: 15 residues. V gave up 3 bases and J gave up 2 bases, with 14 bases separating them. The V gene's germline CDR1 is MGHRA and CDR2 YSYEKL.

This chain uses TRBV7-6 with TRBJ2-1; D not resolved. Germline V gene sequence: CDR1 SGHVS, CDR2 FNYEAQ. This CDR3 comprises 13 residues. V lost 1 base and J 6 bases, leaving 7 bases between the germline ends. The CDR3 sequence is CASSLGYPNEQFF. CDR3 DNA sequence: TGTGCCAGCAGCTTAGGCTACCCCAATGAGCAGTTCTTC.

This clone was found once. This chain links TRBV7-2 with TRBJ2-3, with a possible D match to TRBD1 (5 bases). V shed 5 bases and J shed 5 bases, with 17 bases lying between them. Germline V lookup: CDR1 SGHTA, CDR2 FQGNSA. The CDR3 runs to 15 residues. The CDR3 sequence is CASSKRTRGEDTQYF. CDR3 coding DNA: TGTGCCAGCAGCAAAAGGACAAGGGGTGAAGATACGCAGTATTTT.

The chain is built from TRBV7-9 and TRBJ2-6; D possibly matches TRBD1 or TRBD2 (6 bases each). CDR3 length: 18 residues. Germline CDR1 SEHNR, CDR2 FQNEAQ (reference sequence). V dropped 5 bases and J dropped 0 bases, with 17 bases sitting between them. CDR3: CASSPEGGLSSGANVLTF. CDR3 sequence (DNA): TGTGCCAGCAGCCCCGAGGGGGGCCTTAGCTCTGGGGCCAACGTCCTGACTTTC.

The CDR3 DNA follows: TGTGCCAGCAGTTTAGGTCTAGCGGGAGGGCACGAGCAGTACTTC. Its protein product is CASSLGLAGGHEQYF. The genes are TRBV27 and TRBJ2-7; 12 bases line up with TRBD2. The CDR3 length is 15 residues. J lost 5 bases, V lost 2 bases, and 4 bases had no gene match. In germline, CDR1 is MNHEY, CDR2 SMNVEV (reference sequence).

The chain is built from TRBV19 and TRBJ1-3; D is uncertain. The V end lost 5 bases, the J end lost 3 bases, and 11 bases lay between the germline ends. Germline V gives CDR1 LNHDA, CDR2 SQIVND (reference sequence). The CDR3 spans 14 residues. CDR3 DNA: TGTGCCAGTAGTGTCGGTCTTATTGGAAACACCATATATTTT. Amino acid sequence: CASSVGLIGNTIYF. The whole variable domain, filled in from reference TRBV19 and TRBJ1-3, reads DGGITQSPKYLFRKEGQNVTLSCEQNLNHDAMYWYRQDPGQGLRLIYYSQIVNDFQKGDIAEGYSVSREKKESFPLTVTSAQKNPTAFYLCASSVGLIGNTIYFGEGSWLTVV.

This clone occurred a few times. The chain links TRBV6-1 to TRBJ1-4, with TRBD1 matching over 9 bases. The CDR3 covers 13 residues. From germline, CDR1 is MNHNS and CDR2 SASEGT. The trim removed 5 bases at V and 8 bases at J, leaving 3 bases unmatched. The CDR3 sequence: CASSTGGREKLFF. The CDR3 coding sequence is TGTGCCAGCAGTACAGGGGGCAGGGAAAAACTGTTTTTT.

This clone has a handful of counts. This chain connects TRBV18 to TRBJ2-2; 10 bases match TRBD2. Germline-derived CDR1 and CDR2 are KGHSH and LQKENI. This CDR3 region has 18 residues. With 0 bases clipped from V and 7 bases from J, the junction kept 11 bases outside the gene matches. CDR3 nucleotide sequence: TGTGCCAGCTCACCACCAGTATCCACTAGCGGGATGATCGGGGAGCTGTTTTTT. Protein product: CASSPPVSTSGMIGELFF.

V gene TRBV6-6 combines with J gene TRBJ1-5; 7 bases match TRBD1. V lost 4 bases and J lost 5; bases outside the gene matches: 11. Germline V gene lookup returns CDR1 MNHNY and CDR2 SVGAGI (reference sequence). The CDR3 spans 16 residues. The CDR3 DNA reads TGTGCCAGCAGTTCGGGACAGCTAGGCGGGCATCAGCCCCAGCATTTT. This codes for CASSSGQLGGHQPQHF.

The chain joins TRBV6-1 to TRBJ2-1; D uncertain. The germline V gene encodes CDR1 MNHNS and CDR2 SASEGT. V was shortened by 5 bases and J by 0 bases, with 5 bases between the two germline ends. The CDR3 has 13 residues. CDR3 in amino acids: CASSLSSYNEQFF. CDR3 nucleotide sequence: TGTGCCAGCAGTCTAAGCTCCTACAATGAGCAGTTCTTC.

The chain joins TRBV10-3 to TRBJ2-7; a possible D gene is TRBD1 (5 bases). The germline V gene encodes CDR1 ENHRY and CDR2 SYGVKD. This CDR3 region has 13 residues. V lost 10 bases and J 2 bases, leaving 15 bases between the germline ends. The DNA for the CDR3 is TGTGCCAGCAGGGATTCCCATGCCTACGAGCAGTACTTC. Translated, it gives CASRDSHAYEQYF.

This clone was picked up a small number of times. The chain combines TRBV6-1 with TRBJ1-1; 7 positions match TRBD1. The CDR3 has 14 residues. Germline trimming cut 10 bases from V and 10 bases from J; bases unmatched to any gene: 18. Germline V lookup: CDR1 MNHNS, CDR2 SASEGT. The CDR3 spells CATKTIGGAVAAFF. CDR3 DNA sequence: TGTGCCACCAAGACGATAGGGGGCGCCGTGGCAGCTTTCTTT.